The rows below give T cell receptor beta chains drawn from one sample of a study of cytomegalovirus exposure and HLA in healthy donors. Using immunoSEQ multiplex PCR, the repertoire was profiled, and TCRdb retains in-frame clones only, with some absent. The sample carries roughly 100,000 clones, 63% recorded once. The sample taken for sequencing was PBMCs. The receptors were sampled from a human donor in good health. CDR3s include the opening cysteine and the closing phenylalanine or tryptophan. The D gene is left open where the match is weak. For some rows the clone size is stated as once, few or many, or as a class when expanded; others skip it.

d_call: TRBD2; v_call: TRBV19; clone_size: .; j_call: TRBJ2-3; cdr3_aa: CASSMGAGGKYF; cdr3_nt: TGTGCCAGTAGTATGGGAGCGGGGGGAAAGTATTTT
d_call: TRBD2; v_call: TRBV5-4; clone_size: few; j_call: TRBJ2-7; cdr3_aa: CASSGAGGGYEQYF; cdr3_nt: TGTGCCAGCAGCGGGGCGGGAGGCGGCTACGAGCAGTACTTC
d_call: TRBD1; v_call: TRBV30; clone_size: .; j_call: TRBJ1-5; cdr3_aa: CAWSRPDRDNQPQHF; cdr3_nt: TGTGCCTGGAGTAGACCGGACAGGGACAATCAGCCCCAGCATTTT
d_call: TRBD2; v_call: TRBV30; clone_size: .; j_call: TRBJ2-1; cdr3_aa: CAWEAGTSGPNEQFF; cdr3_nt: TGTGCCTGGGAAGCCGGGACTAGCGGTCCCAATGAGCAGTTCTTC
d_call: .; v_call: TRBV4-1; clone_size: .; j_call: TRBJ2-2; cdr3_aa: CASSLNQGPGELFF; cdr3_nt: TGCGCCAGCAGCCTAAACCAGGGGCCCGGGGAGCTGTTTTTT
d_call: .; v_call: TRBV5-1; clone_size: .; j_call: TRBJ2-1; cdr3_aa: CASSLSRQGLEQFF; cdr3_nt: TGCGCCAGCAGCTTGAGTCGGCAGGGACTTGAGCAGTTCTTC
d_call: .; v_call: TRBV5-1; clone_size: .; j_call: TRBJ2-1; cdr3_aa: CASKRGMGEQFF; cdr3_nt: TGCGCCAGCAAGAGAGGCATGGGTGAGCAGTTCTTC
d_call: TRBD2; v_call: TRBV7-9; clone_size: .; j_call: TRBJ2-7; cdr3_aa: CASSDTRLAEYEQYF; cdr3_nt: TGTGCCAGCAGCGACACCCGCCTAGCGGAATACGAGCAGTACTTC
d_call: .; v_call: TRBV6-1; clone_size: .; j_call: TRBJ2-3; cdr3_aa: CASSPLHSTDTQYF; cdr3_nt: TGTGCCAGCAGCCCACTCCACAGCACAGATACGCAGTATTTT
d_call: .; v_call: TRBV10-3; clone_size: .; j_call: TRBJ2-1; cdr3_aa: CAISDGGIPYNEQFF; cdr3_nt: TGTGCCATCAGTGATGGAGGGATTCCCTACAATGAGCAGTTCTTC
d_call: .; v_call: TRBV6-1; clone_size: few; j_call: TRBJ1-4; cdr3_aa: CASTTKGVGEKLFF; cdr3_nt: TGTGCCAGCACCACCAAAGGGGTCGGGGAAAAACTGTTTTTT
d_call: TRBD1; v_call: TRBV11-2; clone_size: .; j_call: TRBJ1-5; cdr3_aa: CASSLTTGVGQPQHF; cdr3_nt: TGTGCCAGCAGCCTAACGACAGGGGTTGGGCAGCCCCAGCATTTT
d_call: TRBD2; v_call: TRBV29-1; clone_size: few; j_call: TRBJ2-7; cdr3_aa: CSAGTSGSGEQYF; cdr3_nt: TGCAGCGCCGGGACTAGCGGGAGTGGCGAGCAGTACTTC
d_call: .; v_call: TRBV5-4; clone_size: few; j_call: TRBJ2-3; cdr3_aa: CASSLGLATDTQYF; cdr3_nt: TGTGCCAGCAGCTTGGGGTTAGCGACAGATACGCAGTATTTT
d_call: .; v_call: TRBV7-9; clone_size: .; j_call: TRBJ1-2; cdr3_aa: CASSEGGGIDGYTF; cdr3_nt: TGTGCCAGCAGCGAGGGCGGGGGAATTGATGGCTACACCTTC
d_call: TRBD2; v_call: TRBV5-1; clone_size: .; j_call: TRBJ2-5; cdr3_aa: CASSLGAGGPGRGETQYF; cdr3_nt: TGCGCCAGCAGCCTTGGAGCGGGAGGGCCCGGCCGGGGAGAGACCCAGTACTTC
d_call: TRBD2; v_call: TRBV27; clone_size: .; j_call: TRBJ2-2; cdr3_aa: CASSSPPGGAGDFLRTGELFF; cdr3_nt: TGTGCCAGCAGTTCCCCCCCCGGGGGGGCGGGAGATTTTCTGAGAACCGGGGAGCTGTTTTTT
d_call: .; v_call: TRBV6-1; clone_size: .; j_call: TRBJ1-2; cdr3_aa: CASTLQDYGYTF; cdr3_nt: TGTGCCAGCACTCTACAGGACTATGGCTACACCTTC
d_call: .; v_call: TRBV11-2; clone_size: .; j_call: TRBJ2-1; cdr3_aa: CASSLESSYNEQFF; cdr3_nt: TGTGCCAGCAGCTTAGAGAGCTCCTACAATGAGCAGTTCTTC
d_call: .; v_call: TRBV4-1; clone_size: .; j_call: TRBJ2-7; cdr3_aa: CASSQRQTAETYEQYF; cdr3_nt: TGCGCCAGCAGCCAACGTCAGACAGCCGAAACCTACGAGCAGTACTTC
d_call: .; v_call: TRBV5-6; clone_size: .; j_call: TRBJ2-5; cdr3_aa: CASSLASRETQYF; cdr3_nt: TGTGCCAGCAGCTTGGCTAGTCGGGAGACCCAGTACTTC
d_call: TRBD2; v_call: TRBV4-2; clone_size: once; j_call: TRBJ2-1; cdr3_aa: CASSQAPSGSSYNEQFF; cdr3_nt: TGTGCCAGCAGCCAAGCCCCGAGCGGGAGCTCCTACAATGAGCAGTTCTTC
d_call: TRBD2; v_call: TRBV6-4; clone_size: .; j_call: TRBJ2-3; cdr3_aa: CASSRSGSPTDTQYF; cdr3_nt: TGTGCCAGCAGTCGTAGCGGGAGTCCCACAGATACGCAGTATTTT
d_call: TRBD1; v_call: TRBV30; clone_size: .; j_call: TRBJ1-2; cdr3_aa: CAWSSYPGTVNGYTF; cdr3_nt: TGTGCCTGGAGTTCCTACCCCGGGACAGTAAATGGCTACACCTTC
d_call: TRBD2; v_call: TRBV7-9; clone_size: .; j_call: TRBJ2-1; cdr3_aa: CASSSETSGRADEQFF; cdr3_nt: TGTGCCAGCAGTTCGGAGACTAGCGGGAGGGCCGATGAGCAGTTCTTC
d_call: TRBD1; v_call: TRBV6-5; clone_size: .; j_call: TRBJ1-2; cdr3_aa: CARLQGIVGYTF; cdr3_nt: TGTGCCCGCTTACAGGGGATTGTTGGCTACACCTTC
d_call: .; v_call: TRBV11-3; clone_size: .; j_call: TRBJ2-1; cdr3_aa: CASSLRDTSYNEQFF; cdr3_nt: TGTGCCAGCAGCCTCCGGGACACGTCCTACAATGAGCAGTTCTTC
d_call: TRBD2; v_call: TRBV4-2; clone_size: .; j_call: TRBJ2-3; cdr3_aa: CASSYTSGGTDTQYF; cdr3_nt: TGTGCCAGCAGCTACACTAGCGGAGGCACGGATACGCAGTATTTT
d_call: TRBD1; v_call: TRBV29-1; clone_size: .; j_call: TRBJ2-7; cdr3_aa: CSVKAGGFNEQYF; cdr3_nt: TGCAGCGTTAAAGCAGGGGGTTTCAACGAGCAGTACTTC
d_call: .; v_call: TRBV30; clone_size: .; j_call: TRBJ1-1; cdr3_aa: CAWSVGGSGAFF; cdr3_nt: TGTGCCTGGAGTGTGGGGGGTTCGGGAGCTTTCTTT
d_call: .; v_call: TRBV19; clone_size: .; j_call: TRBJ1-1; cdr3_aa: CASSIMANTEAFF; cdr3_nt: TGTGCCAGTAGTATTATGGCGAACACTGAAGCTTTCTTT
d_call: TRBD2; v_call: TRBV7-7; clone_size: .; j_call: TRBJ2-1; cdr3_aa: CASSLAAGGVSEQFF; cdr3_nt: TGTGCCAGCAGCTTAGCAGCGGGAGGGGTTTCGGAGCAGTTCTTC
d_call: .; v_call: TRBV7-9; clone_size: .; j_call: TRBJ1-3; cdr3_aa: CATSGSRGNTIYF; cdr3_nt: TGTGCCACCTCAGGGTCTCGCGGAAACACCATATATTTT
d_call: .; v_call: TRBV7-3; clone_size: .; j_call: TRBJ2-2; cdr3_aa: CASSLGQVGTGELFF; cdr3_nt: TGTGCCAGCAGCTTAGGGCAGGTGGGCACCGGGGAGCTGTTTTTT
d_call: .; v_call: TRBV11-2; clone_size: few; j_call: TRBJ2-1; cdr3_aa: CASSYRANRLEGRNEQFF; cdr3_nt: TGTGCCAGCAGCTACCGGGCGAACAGGCTGGAGGGGAGGAATGAGCAGTTCTTC
d_call: TRBD2; v_call: TRBV7-2; clone_size: few; j_call: TRBJ2-2; cdr3_aa: CASSLSGRLHTGELFF; cdr3_nt: TGTGCCAGCAGCTTAAGCGGGAGGCTACACACCGGGGAGCTGTTTTTT
d_call: .; v_call: TRBV6-1; clone_size: .; j_call: TRBJ2-1; cdr3_aa: CASSEARYNEQFF; cdr3_nt: TGTGCCAGCAGTGAAGCTCGTTACAATGAGCAGTTCTTC
d_call: TRBD1; v_call: TRBV4-1; clone_size: .; j_call: TRBJ1-5; cdr3_aa: CATRPGQDSNQPQHF; cdr3_nt: TGCGCCACCCGTCCGGGACAGGATAGCAATCAGCCCCAGCATTTT
d_call: TRBD2; v_call: TRBV11-3; clone_size: few; j_call: TRBJ2-1; cdr3_aa: CASSPTSGYNEQFF; cdr3_nt: TGTGCCAGCAGCCCGACTAGCGGTTACAATGAGCAGTTCTTC
d_call: TRBD2; v_call: TRBV6-5; clone_size: .; j_call: TRBJ2-5; cdr3_aa: CASQRAGAQETQYF; cdr3_nt: TGTGCCAGCCAACGAGCGGGAGCTCAAGAGACCCAGTACTTC
d_call: .; v_call: TRBV30; clone_size: .; j_call: TRBJ1-4; cdr3_aa: CAWSAVANEKLFF; cdr3_nt: TGTGCCTGGTCAGCGGTGGCTAATGAAAAACTGTTTTTT
d_call: TRBD2; v_call: TRBV7-9; clone_size: .; j_call: TRBJ2-5; cdr3_aa: CASRGTSGETQYF; cdr3_nt: TGTGCCAGCAGGGGGACTAGCGGGGAGACCCAGTACTTC
d_call: TRBD2; v_call: TRBV11-2; clone_size: .; j_call: TRBJ2-1; cdr3_aa: CASSSTNTGTSGDNEQFF; cdr3_nt: TGTGCCAGCAGCTCGACTAACACCGGGACTAGCGGAGACAATGAGCAGTTCTTC
d_call: TRBD2; v_call: TRBV4-2; clone_size: once; j_call: TRBJ2-1; cdr3_aa: CASSQQTSGSPYNEQFF; cdr3_nt: TGTGCCAGCAGCCAACAGACTAGCGGGTCACCCTACAATGAGCAGTTCTTC
d_call: TRBD2; v_call: TRBV5-4; clone_size: .; j_call: TRBJ2-7; cdr3_aa: CASSLLLAGGSYEQYF; cdr3_nt: TGTGCCAGCAGCTTGCTTCTAGCGGGAGGATCATACGAGCAGTACTTC
d_call: .; v_call: TRBV30; clone_size: .; j_call: TRBJ1-5; cdr3_aa: CAWSGGGYQPQHF; cdr3_nt: TGTGCCTGGAGTGGTGGGGGGTATCAGCCCCAGCATTTT
d_call: .; v_call: TRBV28; clone_size: .; j_call: TRBJ1-5; cdr3_aa: CASTLDSSTGQPQHF; cdr3_nt: TGTGCCAGCACCCTTGACAGTTCCACGGGTCAGCCCCAGCATTTT
d_call: TRBD1; v_call: TRBV19; clone_size: .; j_call: TRBJ2-7; cdr3_aa: CASGQGDEQYF; cdr3_nt: TGTGCCAGTGGACAGGGAGACGAGCAGTACTTC
d_call: TRBD1; v_call: TRBV28; clone_size: .; j_call: TRBJ2-7; cdr3_aa: CASQGVHEQYF; cdr3_nt: TGTGCCAGCCAGGGGGTACACGAGCAGTACTTC
d_call: .; v_call: TRBV10-2; clone_size: .; j_call: TRBJ1-5; cdr3_aa: CASSDPFQGQPQHF; cdr3_nt: TGCGCCAGCAGTGACCCTTTTCAGGGTCAGCCCCAGCATTTT
d_call: TRBD2; v_call: TRBV5-1; clone_size: .; j_call: TRBJ2-2; cdr3_aa: CASSGGTSASTGELFF; cdr3_nt: TGCGCCAGCAGCGGGGGGACTAGCGCTTCCACCGGGGAGCTGTTTTTT
d_call: .; v_call: TRBV6-6; clone_size: .; j_call: TRBJ2-7; cdr3_aa: CASSYPQGYEQYF; cdr3_nt: TGTGCCAGCAGTTACCCCCAGGGCTACGAGCAGTACTTC